This T cell receptor beta chain was recorded in a study of cytomegalovirus exposure and HLA in healthy donors. At the level of the study: The same platform as the 650 to 700 first-cohort repertoires was used for the 90 to 150 validation repertoires, a later analysis reported. Findings of the study overall: The study flagged about 150 TCR beta chains as cytomegalovirus-associated. Specificity for CMV antigens was confirmed in vitro for a few of the CMV-associated chains.

The germline gives CDR1 SNHLY, CDR2 FYNNEI. Between the trimmed V and J ends, which lost 7 bases and 5 bases, there was a span of 9 bases. The CDR3 covers 11 residues. Data came from immunoSEQ multiplex PCR; TCRdb stores just in-frame clones and leaves some out. The data contain some 250,000 clones, approximately 86% of them singletons. With respect to this clone: Its specificity is unknown.

The TCR sequence derives from a woman aged 25 to 39 in good health and CMV-seropositive. The sample was PBMCs. V is TRBV2 and J is TRBJ2-7; no clear D. The CDR3: CASTGSNEQYF. CDR3 nucleotides: TGTGCCAGCACCGGGTCAAACGAGCAGTACTTC.